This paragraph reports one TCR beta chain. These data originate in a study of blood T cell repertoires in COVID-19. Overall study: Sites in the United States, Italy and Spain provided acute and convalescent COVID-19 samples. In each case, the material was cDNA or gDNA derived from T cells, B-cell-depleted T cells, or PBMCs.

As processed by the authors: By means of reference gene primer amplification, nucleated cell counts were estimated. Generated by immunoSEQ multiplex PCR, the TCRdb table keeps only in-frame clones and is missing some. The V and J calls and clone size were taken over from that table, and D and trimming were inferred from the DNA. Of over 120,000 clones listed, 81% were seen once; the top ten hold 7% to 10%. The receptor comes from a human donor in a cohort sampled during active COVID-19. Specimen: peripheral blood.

CDR3 coding DNA: TGCGCCAGCAGCCACACACAGGGGTCCGGGGAGCTGTTTTTT. It yields the protein CASSHTQGSGELFF. This rearrangement joins TRBV4-3 to TRBJ2-2; 7 bases are shared with TRBD1. Per germline, CDR1 LGHNA and CDR2 YSLEER. The ends lost 3 bases at V and 6 bases at J; junction bases unmatched: 4. This CDR3 is built from 14 residues.